Following are 23 T cell receptor beta chains from one sample sequenced in a study of vaccination and CD4 T cells after COVID-19. Treatment specified: approximately nine-day PBMC culture with coronavirus spike peptide pools or control peptides (ViraFEST assay). Before the COVID-19 pandemic (2011-2018), CD4+ T cells were obtained from the unexposed donor. Their specific antigens are unknown. Sequencing of DNA taken from cultured CD4+ T cells relied on the Oncomine TCR Beta short-read assay. Using its own MiXCR run on the PCR reads, TCRdb lists one record per CDR3 protein. The sample includes about 6,700 distinct CDR3 sequences, less than 55% seen only once; the top ten take around 25%. Sequencing used CD4+ T cells from blood, cultured in vitro. The receptor set was obtained from a human donor in good health.

Only a few counts were recorded for this clonotype. The CDR3 loop reads CASSLRSAGGNTEAFF. CDR3 coding DNA: TGTGCCAGCAGTTTGCGTTCTGCGGGGGGGAACACTGAAGCTTTCTTT. The chain joins TRBV28 to TRBJ1-1; perhaps TRBD1 as D (5 bases). In germline, CDR1 is MDHEN, CDR2 SYDVKM. The ends were cut back, 3 bases at V and 1 base at J, with 15 bases in the middle. This CDR3 has 16 amino acids. The full variable domain, its missing parts supplied by reference TRBV28 and TRBJ1-1, is DVKVTQSSRYLVKRTGEKVFLECVQDMDHENMFWYRQDPGLGLRLIYFSYDVKMKEKGDIPEGYSVSREKKERFSLILESASTNQTSMYLCASSLRSAGGNTEAFFGQGTRLTVV.

By proportion, this clonotype is medium-sized. This chain uses TRBV6-1 with TRBJ1-2; D is unresolved. V was shortened by 2 bases and J by 4 bases, with 20 bases between the two germline ends. Per germline, CDR1 MNHNS and CDR2 SASEGT. The CDR3 spans 17 residues. CDR3 in amino acids: CASSEIQNPPFSYGYTF. CDR3 DNA: TGTGCCAGCAGTGAAATACAGAACCCCCCCTTTAGCTATGGCTACACCTTC.

The chain recombines TRBV18 with TRBJ2-7; D unclear. V lost 0 bases to trimming and J lost 4 bases, with 10 bases between them. The CDR3 loop spans 14 amino acids. Germline values: CDR1 KGHSH, CDR2 LQKENI. The CDR3 spells CASSPPVSLYEQYF. CDR3 nucleotide sequence: TGTGCCAGCTCACCACCGGTGAGTCTGTACGAGCAGTACTTC.

The chain carries TRBV7-9 and TRBJ2-3, with 7 bases aligning to TRBD2. This CDR3 comprises 15 residues. CDR1 SEHNR and CDR2 FQNEAQ come from the germline V gene (reference sequence). The J segment lost 2 bases and the V segment lost 4 bases, leaving 6 bases of the junction unmatched. The CDR3 spells CASSSLAGLTDTQYF. CDR3 DNA sequence: TGTGCCAGCAGCTCCTTAGCGGGCCTCACAGATACGCAGTATTTT.

The rearrangement uses TRBV6-5 and TRBJ2-7; D gene ambiguous. Trimming pared 0 bases from V and 0 bases from J, leaving 9 bases between. Germline V lookup: CDR1 MNHEY, CDR2 SVGAGI. This CDR3 comprises 15 residues. The CDR3 region has the DNA TGTGCCAGCAGTTACTCGGCCAGAATCTCCTACGAGCAGTACTTC. Translating gives CASSYSARISYEQYF.

There are a few counts of this clonotype. The rearrangement uses TRBV6-5 and TRBJ1-6; D gene ambiguous. The length of the CDR3 is 12 residues. V gave up 0 bases and J gave up 7 bases, with 1 base separating them. Germline V lookup: CDR1 MNHEY, CDR2 SVGAGI. The CDR3 DNA reads as TGTGCCAGCAGTTACTCGAATTCACCCCTCCACTTT. It encodes CASSYSNSPLHF.

The chain links TRBV7-9 to TRBJ2-3, with 7 bases lining up with TRBD1. Germline trimming cut 4 bases from V and 2 bases from J; bases unmatched to any gene: 9. The germline gives CDR1 SEHNR, CDR2 FQNEAQ (reference sequence). The CDR3 loop spans 16 amino acids. The CDR3 coding sequence is TGTGCCAGCAGCTCAGGGCCGGACAGGTTCACAGATACGCAGTATTTT. Protein product: CASSSGPDRFTDTQYF.

The V and J genes are TRBV5-1 and TRBJ2-3; TRBD2 matches 10 bases. Germline V gene sequence: CDR1 SGHRS, CDR2 YFSETQ. The CDR3 consists of 17 residues. The V gene end was trimmed by 2 bases and the J gene end by 5 bases; junction bases not matched to a gene: 11. CDR3 sequence reads: CASSFWGSGRAEDTQYF. The CDR3 DNA sequence: TGCGCCAGCAGCTTTTGGGGGAGCGGGAGGGCCGAAGATACGCAGTATTTT.

This clonotype was detected a few times. The J gene is TRBJ2-1, the V gene TRBV27, with 8 bases aligning to TRBD2. Germline values: CDR1 MNHEY, CDR2 SMNVEV (reference sequence). The V gene end was trimmed by 3 bases and the J gene end by 9 bases; junction bases not matched to a gene: 7. The CDR3 length is 14 residues. DNA for the CDR3: TGTGCCAGCAGTTTGGGGAGCGGGAGTGGTGAGCAGTTCTTC. Protein: CASSLGSGSGEQFF.

This clonotype has just one count. CDR3 region: CASRMEGQGAGEQYF. The CDR3 DNA reads TGTGCCAGCAGAATGGAGGGACAGGGGGCGGGAGAGCAGTACTTC. This chain uses TRBV12-3 or TRBV12-4 with TRBJ2-7; 12 nucleotides align to TRBD1. This CDR3 region has 15 residues. J lost 7 bases, V lost 6 bases, and 10 bases had no gene match.

V and J are TRBV30 and TRBJ1-2; maybe TRBD1 (5 bases). The ends were cut back, 5 bases at V and 0 bases at J, with 10 bases in the middle. CDR3 length equals 13 residues. Per germline, CDR1 GTSNPN and CDR2 SVGIG (reference sequence). The CDR3 DNA is TGTGCCTGGCGGGGCCTTACTAACTATGGCTACACCTTC. Amino acids: CAWRGLTNYGYTF.

This clonotype was recorded once. This chain connects TRBV5-4 to TRBJ1-2, with 7 bases identical to TRBD1. The CDR3 loop spans 14 amino acids. Germline V gives CDR1 SGHNT, CDR2 YYREEE (reference sequence). The V and J ends lost 6 bases and 3 bases, in that order; junction bases with no gene match: 8. DNA for the CDR3: TGTGCCAGCACTACAGGGGCCCTTGACTATGGCTACACCTTC. It is translated as CASTTGALDYGYTF.

The chain couples TRBV20-1 to TRBJ1-1; no firm D call. Germline values: CDR1 DFQATT, CDR2 SNEGSKA (reference sequence). The V end was cut by 5 bases, the J end by 1 base, with 11 bases between. The CDR3 spans 13 residues. CDR3 in DNA: TGCAGTGCTCAAAGGGAGCCGAACACTGAAGCTTTCTTT. This encodes CSAQREPNTEAFF.

The V and J genes are TRBV19 and TRBJ2-7; perhaps TRBD2 as D (5 bases). The CDR3 loop spans 15 amino acids. Between the trimmed V and J ends, which lost 5 bases and 7 bases, there was a span of 21 bases. Germline V gene data show CDR1 as LNHDA and CDR2 as SQIVND (reference sequence). Here the CDR3 DNA reads TGTGCCAGTAGTGTTACCGGCCCTGGGAGTAGGGAGCAGTACTTC. Translation gives CASSVTGPGSREQYF.

A remark on this clonotype: At one end the junction does not follow the germline gene, possibly because of a read error. The V gene is TRBV7-9, the J gene TRBJ2-3, with 12 bases lining up with TRBD2. The CDR3 spans 16 residues. The V gene's germline CDR1 is SEHNR and CDR2 FQNEAQ (reference sequence). Here the CDR3 reads CTSTKEASGRGDTQYF. The DNA for the CDR3 is TGTACCAGCACGAAAGAGGCTAGCGGGAGGGGGGATACGCAGTATTTT.

The chain is built from TRBV20-1 and TRBJ2-5; 11 nucleotides match TRBD2. CDR1 and CDR2 from the germline V gene are DFQATT and SNEGSKA (reference sequence). With V trimmed by 6 bases and J by 4 bases, 7 bases remained unmatched. The CDR3 covers 14 residues. In DNA, the CDR3 is TGCAGTGCACGGCTAGCGGGGGGTTTAGAGACCCAGTACTTC. It yields the protein CSARLAGGLETQYF.

This clonotype showed up just a few times. The chain uses TRBV10-3 and TRBJ2-7, with 12 bases identical to TRBD1. Germline CDR1 and CDR2: ENHRY and SYGVKD. With V trimmed by 4 bases and J by 5 bases, 12 bases remained unmatched. The CDR3 length is 17 residues. The CDR3 nucleotides read TGTGCCATCAGTGCACCACTCGGGACAGGGGGCCGGAACGAGCAGTACTTC. It yields the protein CAISAPLGTGGRNEQYF.

The chain joins TRBV7-2 to TRBJ2-7; TRBD2 aligns across 11 bases. The CDR3 contains 12 residues. Trimming took 6 bases from V and 12 from J; bases not matched to a gene: 7. Germline values: CDR1 SGHTA, CDR2 FQGNSA. DNA of the CDR3: TGTGCCAGCAGTTCGGGACTAGCGGAATTGTACTTC. Translating gives CASSSGLAELYF.

This clonotype occurred a few times. The chain has TRBV7-2 and TRBJ1-1; a weak D match, TRBD1 (5 bases). Looked up from germline, CDR1 is SGHTA and CDR2 is FQGNSA. Trimming removed 4 bases from V and 0 bases from J, with 30 bases in between. The CDR3 is 21 residues long. In nucleotides, the CDR3 is TGTGCCAGCAGCTCGCTTATGTTCGGGGCTGGGGCCCGGATCTTGAACACTGAAGCTTTCTTT. It codes for CASSSLMFGAGARILNTEAFF.

The chain has TRBV27 and TRBJ1-2; D remains ambiguous. This CDR3 contains 12 residues. The germline gives CDR1 MNHEY, CDR2 SMNVEV (reference sequence). Trimming took off 4 bases at V and 0 bases at J, with 3 bases between the two ends. The CDR3 coding sequence is TGTGCCAGCAGTTCATCTAACTATGGCTACACCTTC. Translating it yields CASSSSNYGYTF.

The J gene is TRBJ1-1, the V gene TRBV7-2; weak D call: TRBD1 (5 bases). The CDR3 spans 15 residues. Germline V gene data show CDR1 as SGHTA and CDR2 as FQGNSA. Deletions cut 0 bases from V and 1 base from J, with 9 bases between. In DNA form, the CDR3 reads TGTGCCAGCAGCTTAGCTCAGGGTTCGAACACTGAAGCTTTCTTT. Amino acid sequence: CASSLAQGSNTEAFF.

The chain links TRBV5-1 to TRBJ1-2; 8 nucleotides match TRBD1. Trimming cost V 1 base and J 7 bases; bases outside gene matches: 9. This CDR3 has 15 residues. The germline CDR1 and CDR2 sequences are SGHRS and YFSETQ. CDR3 sequence: CASSLPTGDGGGYTF. CDR3 DNA: TGCGCCAGCAGCTTGCCGACAGGGGATGGGGGTGGCTACACCTTC.

The V and J genes are TRBV5-4 and TRBJ2-2; tentative D call: TRBD1 (7 bases). CDR3 size: 13 residues. The germline CDR1 and CDR2 sequences are SGHNT and YYREEE (reference sequence). Deletions cut 4 bases from V and 5 bases from J, with 9 bases between. CDR3 residues: CASSPGGTGELFF. CDR3 sequence (DNA): TGTGCCAGCAGCCCAGGGGGGACCGGGGAGCTGTTTTTT.